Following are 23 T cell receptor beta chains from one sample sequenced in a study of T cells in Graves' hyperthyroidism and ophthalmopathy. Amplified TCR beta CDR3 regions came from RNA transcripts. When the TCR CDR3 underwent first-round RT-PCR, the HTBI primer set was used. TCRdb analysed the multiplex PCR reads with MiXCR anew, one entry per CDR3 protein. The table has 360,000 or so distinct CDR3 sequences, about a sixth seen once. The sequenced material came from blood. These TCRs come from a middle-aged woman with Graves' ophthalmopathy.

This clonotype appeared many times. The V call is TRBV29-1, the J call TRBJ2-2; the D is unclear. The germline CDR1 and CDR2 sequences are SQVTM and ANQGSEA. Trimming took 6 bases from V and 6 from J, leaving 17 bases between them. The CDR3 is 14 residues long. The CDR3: CSVVLDFLAGELFF. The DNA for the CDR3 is TGCAGCGTCGTCTTGGATTTCCTCGCCGGGGAGCTGTTTTTT.

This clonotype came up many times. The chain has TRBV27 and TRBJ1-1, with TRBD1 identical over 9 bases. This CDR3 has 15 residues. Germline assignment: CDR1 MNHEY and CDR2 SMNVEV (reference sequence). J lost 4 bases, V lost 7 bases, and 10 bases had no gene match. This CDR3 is CASTNGTGISTEAFF. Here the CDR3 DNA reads TGTGCCAGCACCAATGGGACAGGGATCTCCACTGAAGCTTTCTTT.

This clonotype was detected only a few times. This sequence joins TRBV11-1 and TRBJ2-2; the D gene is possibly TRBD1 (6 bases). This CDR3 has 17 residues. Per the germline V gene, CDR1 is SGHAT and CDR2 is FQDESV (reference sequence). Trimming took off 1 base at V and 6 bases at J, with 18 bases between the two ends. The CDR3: CASSLGSRTVWSGELFF. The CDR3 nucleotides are TGTGCCAGCAGCTTAGGATCTAGGACAGTTTGGTCCGGGGAGCTGTTTTTT.

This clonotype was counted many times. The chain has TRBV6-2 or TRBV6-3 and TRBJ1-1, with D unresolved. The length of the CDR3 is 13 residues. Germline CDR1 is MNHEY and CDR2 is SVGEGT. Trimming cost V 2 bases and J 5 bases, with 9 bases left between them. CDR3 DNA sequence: TGTGCCAGCAGTTACCTAGGACCGACTGAAGCTTTCTTT. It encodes CASSYLGPTEAFF.

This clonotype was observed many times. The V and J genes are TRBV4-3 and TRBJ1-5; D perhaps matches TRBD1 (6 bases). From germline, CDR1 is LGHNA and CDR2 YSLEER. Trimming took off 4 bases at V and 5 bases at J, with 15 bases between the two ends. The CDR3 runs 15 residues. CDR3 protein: CASSPSGTLHQPQHF. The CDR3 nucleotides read TGCGCCAGCAGCCCCTCCGGGACACTTCATCAGCCCCAGCATTTT.

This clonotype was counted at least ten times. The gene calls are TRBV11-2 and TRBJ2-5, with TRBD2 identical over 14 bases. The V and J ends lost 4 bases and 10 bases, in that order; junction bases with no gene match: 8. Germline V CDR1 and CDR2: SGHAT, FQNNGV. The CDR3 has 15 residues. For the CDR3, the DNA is TGTGCCAGCAGCTCCGCAATGGGACTAGCGGGAGTCCAGTACTTC. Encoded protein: CASSSAMGLAGVQYF. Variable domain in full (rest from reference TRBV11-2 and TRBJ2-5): EAGVAQSPRYKIIEKRQSVAFWCNPISGHATLYWYQQILGQGPKLLIQFQNNGVVDDSQLPKDRFSAERLKGVDSTLKIQPAKLEDSAVYLCASSSAMGLAGVQYFGPGTRLLVL.

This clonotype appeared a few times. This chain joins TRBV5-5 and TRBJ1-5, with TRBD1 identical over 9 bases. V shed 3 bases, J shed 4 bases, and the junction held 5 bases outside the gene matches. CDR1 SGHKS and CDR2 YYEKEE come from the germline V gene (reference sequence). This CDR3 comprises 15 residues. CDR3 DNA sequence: TGTGCCAGCAGCTGGGGACAGGGTGGGAATCAGCCCCAGCATTTT. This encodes CASSWGQGGNQPQHF.

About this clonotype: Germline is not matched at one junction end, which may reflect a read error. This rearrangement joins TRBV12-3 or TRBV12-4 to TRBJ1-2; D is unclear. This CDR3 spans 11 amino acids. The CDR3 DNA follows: TGTGCCATCAGTTCCGGCTATGGCTACATCTTC. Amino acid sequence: CAISSGYGYIF.

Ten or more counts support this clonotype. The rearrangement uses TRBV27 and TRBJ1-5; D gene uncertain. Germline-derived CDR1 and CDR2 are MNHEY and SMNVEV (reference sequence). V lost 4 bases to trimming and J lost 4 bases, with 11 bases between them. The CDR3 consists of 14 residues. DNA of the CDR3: TGTGCCAGCAGTTCGGATAGCCGGAATCAGCCCCAGCATTTT. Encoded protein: CASSSDSRNQPQHF.

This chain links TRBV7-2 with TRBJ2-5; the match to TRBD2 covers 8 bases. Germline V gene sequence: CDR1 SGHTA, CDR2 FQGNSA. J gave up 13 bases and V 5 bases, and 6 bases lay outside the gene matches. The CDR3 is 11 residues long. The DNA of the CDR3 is TGTGCCAGCAGCCTCGGACTAGCCCCGTACTTC. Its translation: CASSLGLAPYF.

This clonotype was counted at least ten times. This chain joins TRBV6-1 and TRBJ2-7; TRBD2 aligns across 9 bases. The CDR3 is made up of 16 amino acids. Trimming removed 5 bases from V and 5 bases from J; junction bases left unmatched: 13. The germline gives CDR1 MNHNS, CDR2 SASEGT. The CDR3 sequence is CASSPIAGARADEQYF. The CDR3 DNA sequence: TGTGCCAGCAGTCCCATAGCGGGAGCCCGGGCTGACGAGCAGTACTTC.

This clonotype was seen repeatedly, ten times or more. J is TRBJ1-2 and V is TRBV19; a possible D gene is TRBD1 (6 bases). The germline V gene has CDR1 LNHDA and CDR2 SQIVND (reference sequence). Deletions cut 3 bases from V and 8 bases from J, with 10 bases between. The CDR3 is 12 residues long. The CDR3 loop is CASSMAGDGYTF. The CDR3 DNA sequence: TGTGCCAGTAGTATGGCAGGGGACGGCTACACCTTC.

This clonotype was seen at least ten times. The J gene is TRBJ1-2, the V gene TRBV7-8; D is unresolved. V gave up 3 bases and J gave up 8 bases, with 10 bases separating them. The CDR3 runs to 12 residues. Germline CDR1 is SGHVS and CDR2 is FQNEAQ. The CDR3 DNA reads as TGTGCCAGCAGCTTGCCCGACCGCGGCTACACCTTC. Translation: CASSLPDRGYTF.

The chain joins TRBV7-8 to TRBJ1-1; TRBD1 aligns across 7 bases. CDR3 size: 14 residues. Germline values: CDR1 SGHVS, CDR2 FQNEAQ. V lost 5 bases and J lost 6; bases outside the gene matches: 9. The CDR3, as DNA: TGTGCCAGCAGCCCACGGGACAGTTTACCTGAAGCTTTCTTT. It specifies CASSPRDSLPEAFF.

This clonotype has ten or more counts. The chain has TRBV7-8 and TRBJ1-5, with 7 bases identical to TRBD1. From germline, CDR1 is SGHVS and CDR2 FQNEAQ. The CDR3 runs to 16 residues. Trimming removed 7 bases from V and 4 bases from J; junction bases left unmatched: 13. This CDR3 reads CASTKSRDSMNQPQHF. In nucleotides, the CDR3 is TGTGCCAGCACCAAAAGCCGGGACAGCATGAATCAGCCCCAGCATTTT.

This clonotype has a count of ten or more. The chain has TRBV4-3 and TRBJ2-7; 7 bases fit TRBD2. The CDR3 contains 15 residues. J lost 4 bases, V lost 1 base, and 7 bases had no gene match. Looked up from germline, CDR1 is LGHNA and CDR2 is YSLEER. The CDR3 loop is CASSQGVGSGYEQYF. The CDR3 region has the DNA TGCGCCAGCAGCCAAGGAGTTGGTAGCGGGTACGAGCAGTACTTC.

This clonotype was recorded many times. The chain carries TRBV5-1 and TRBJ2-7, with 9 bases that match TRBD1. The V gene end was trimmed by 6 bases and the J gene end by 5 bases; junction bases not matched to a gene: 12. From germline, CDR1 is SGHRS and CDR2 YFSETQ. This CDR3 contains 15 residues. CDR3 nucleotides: TGCGCCAGCACCCAAGGGGGGACAGGGACCCACGAGCAGTACTTC. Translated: CASTQGGTGTHEQYF.

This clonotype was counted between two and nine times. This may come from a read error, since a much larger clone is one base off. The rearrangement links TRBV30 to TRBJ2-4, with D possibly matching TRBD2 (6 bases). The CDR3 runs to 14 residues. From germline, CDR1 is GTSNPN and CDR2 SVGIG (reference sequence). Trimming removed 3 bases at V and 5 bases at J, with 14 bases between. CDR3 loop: CAWRGLTSENIQYF. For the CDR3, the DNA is TGTGCCTGGAGGGGACTGACAAGCGAAAACATTCAGTACTTC.

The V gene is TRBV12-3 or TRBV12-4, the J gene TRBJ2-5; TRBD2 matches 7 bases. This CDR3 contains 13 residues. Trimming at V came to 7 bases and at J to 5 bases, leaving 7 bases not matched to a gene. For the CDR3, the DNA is TGTGCCAGCACCCTGGGAGGGGACGAGACCCAGTACTTC. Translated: CASTLGGDETQYF.

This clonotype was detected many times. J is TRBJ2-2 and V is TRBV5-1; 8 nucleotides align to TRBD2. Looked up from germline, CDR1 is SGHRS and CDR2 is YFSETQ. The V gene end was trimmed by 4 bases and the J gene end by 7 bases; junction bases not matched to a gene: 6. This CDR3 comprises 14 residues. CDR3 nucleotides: TGCGCCAGCAGCAGAGCGGGAGTTGGCGGGGAGCTGTTTTTT. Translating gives CASSRAGVGGELFF.

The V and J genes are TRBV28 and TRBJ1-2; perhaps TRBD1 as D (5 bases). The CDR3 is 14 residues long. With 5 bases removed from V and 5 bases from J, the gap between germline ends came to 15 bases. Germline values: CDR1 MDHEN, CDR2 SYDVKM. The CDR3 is CASSQTGTQYGYTF. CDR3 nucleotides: TGTGCCAGCAGTCAGACCGGGACCCAATATGGCTACACCTTC.

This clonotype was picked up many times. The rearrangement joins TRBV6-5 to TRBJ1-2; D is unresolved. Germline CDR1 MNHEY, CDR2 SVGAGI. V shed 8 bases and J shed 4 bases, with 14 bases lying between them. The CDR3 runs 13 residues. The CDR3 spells CASEVETSYGYTF. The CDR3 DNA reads TGTGCCAGCGAAGTTGAGACATCCTATGGCTACACCTTC.

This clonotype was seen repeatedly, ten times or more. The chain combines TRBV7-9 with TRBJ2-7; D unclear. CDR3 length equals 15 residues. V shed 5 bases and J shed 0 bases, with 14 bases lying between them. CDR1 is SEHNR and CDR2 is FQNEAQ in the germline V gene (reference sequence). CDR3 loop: CASSRDRLSSYEQYF. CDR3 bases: TGTGCCAGCAGCCGAGATCGACTTAGCTCCTACGAGCAGTACTTC.